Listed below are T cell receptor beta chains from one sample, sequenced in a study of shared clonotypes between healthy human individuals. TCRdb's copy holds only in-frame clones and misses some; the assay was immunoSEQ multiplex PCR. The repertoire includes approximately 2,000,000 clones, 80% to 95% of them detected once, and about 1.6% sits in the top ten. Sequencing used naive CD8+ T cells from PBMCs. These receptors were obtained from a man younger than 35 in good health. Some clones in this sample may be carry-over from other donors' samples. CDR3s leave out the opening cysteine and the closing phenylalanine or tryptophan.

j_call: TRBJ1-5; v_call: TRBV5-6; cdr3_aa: ASSSNRGGQPQH
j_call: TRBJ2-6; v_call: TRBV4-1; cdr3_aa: ASSPVDSGDSGANVLT
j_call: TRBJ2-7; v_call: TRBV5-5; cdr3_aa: ASSHAGTRVRWGYEQY
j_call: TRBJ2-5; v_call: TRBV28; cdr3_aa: ASRLQGLGETQY
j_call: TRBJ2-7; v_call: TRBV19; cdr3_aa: ASSISDRAYEQY
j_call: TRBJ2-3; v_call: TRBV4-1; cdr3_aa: ASSHLAGGTTDTQY
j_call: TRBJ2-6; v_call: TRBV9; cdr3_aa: ASSVGNGANVLT
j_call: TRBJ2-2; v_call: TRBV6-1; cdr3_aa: ASSDWLASANTGELF
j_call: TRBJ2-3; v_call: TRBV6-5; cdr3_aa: ASSPPKGSTDTQY
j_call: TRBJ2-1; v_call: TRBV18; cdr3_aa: ASSLRQGAPYNEQF
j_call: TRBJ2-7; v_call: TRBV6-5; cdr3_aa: ASIEDRGHEQY
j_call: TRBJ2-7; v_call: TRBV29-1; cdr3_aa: SVGDRGTGYSYEQY
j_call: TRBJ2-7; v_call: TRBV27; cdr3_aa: ASSLRGLAGPGEQY
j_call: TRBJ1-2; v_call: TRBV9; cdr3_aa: ASSVAGTGANYGYT
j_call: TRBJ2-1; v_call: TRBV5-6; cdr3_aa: ASSLGLAHNEQF
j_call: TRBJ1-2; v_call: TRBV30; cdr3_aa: AWSAITGGYGGYT
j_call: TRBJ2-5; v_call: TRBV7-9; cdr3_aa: ASSSLVLLGETQY
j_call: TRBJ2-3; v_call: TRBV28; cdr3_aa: ASSFLLGRSTDTQY
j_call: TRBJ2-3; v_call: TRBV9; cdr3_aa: ASSVDSGSTDTQY
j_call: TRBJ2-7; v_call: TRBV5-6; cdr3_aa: ASSLADRHYEQY
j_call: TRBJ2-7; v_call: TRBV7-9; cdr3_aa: ASSQGGVLPYEQY
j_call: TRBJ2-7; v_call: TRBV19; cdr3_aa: ASSIGSVRGEQY
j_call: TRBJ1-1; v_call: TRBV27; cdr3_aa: ASSLVGPNTEAF
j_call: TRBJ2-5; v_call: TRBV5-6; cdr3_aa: ASSYRQAGETQY
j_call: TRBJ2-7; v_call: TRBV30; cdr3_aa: AGKSRGLAGPFTYEQY
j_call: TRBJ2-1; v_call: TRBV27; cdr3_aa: ASSFGLDYNEQF
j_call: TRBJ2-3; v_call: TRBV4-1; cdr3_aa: ASSQLALMNTDTQY
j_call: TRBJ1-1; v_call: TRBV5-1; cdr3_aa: ASRLGGTEAF
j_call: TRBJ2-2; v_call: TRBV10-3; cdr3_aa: AISGGTSGYTGELF
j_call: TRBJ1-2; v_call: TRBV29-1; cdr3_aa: SVVGMTDYGYT
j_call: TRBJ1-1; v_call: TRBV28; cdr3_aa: ASSLQGRAMNTEAF
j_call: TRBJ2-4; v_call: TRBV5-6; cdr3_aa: ASSLGQNIQY
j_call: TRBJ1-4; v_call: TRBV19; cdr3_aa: ASSTGGRSVNEKLF
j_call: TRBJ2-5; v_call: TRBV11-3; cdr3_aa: ASRRRGARDQY
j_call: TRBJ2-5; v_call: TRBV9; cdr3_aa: ASSVGGRAGETQY
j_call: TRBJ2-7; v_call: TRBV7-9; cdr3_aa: ASDPGAPSYEQY
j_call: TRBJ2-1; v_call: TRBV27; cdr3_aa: ASSLTPRGYASNEQF
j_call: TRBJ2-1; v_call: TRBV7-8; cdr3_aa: ASSSLAGGPNEQF
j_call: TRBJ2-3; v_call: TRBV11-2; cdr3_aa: ASSPRGVAGTDTQY
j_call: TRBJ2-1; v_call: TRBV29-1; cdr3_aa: SVEERGNEQF
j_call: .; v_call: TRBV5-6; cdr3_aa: ASSFGEKGLVHYEQY
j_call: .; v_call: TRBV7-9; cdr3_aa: ASSAGQGAYEQY
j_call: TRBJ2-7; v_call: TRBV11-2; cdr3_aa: ASSLEPGGYEQY
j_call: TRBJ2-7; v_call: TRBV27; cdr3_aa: ASSYDRFYEQY
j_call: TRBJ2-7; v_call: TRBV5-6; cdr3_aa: ASSLGTSYYEQY
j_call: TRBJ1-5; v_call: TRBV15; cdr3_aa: ATRIPGSNQPQH
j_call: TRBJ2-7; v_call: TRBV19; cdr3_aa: ASSLRPDTRSYEQY
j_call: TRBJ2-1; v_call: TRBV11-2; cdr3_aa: ASSLGRLGGYNEQF
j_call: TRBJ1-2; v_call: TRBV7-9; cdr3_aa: ASSLEGPLDGYT
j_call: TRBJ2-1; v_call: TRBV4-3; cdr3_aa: ASSQDVSGRVEF